This T cell receptor (beta chain) comes out of a study of cytomegalovirus exposure and HLA in healthy donors (dated by TCRdb to about 2017). With regard to the full study: An earlier analysis of approximately 550 of the donors reported about 290 Gb of sequence data and 120 million or so unique TCR beta sequences from about 179 million T cells. An early release that covered approximately 600 HLA-typed donors contained approximately 300 gigabases of sequencing data and 65 million to 100 million unique TCR sequences. Of the 398 genotyped donors, 75% to 85% were placed in the genetic ancestry cluster associated with self-reported Caucasian donors. The study aimed to test whether cataloging public T cell receptors could reveal signatures of past pathogen exposure. Using immunosequencing, the study profiled T cell repertoires from about 610 subjects and related those repertoires to cytomegalovirus serostatus. Along with the approximately 620-subject first cohort, a separate validation cohort of some 130 different subjects was used. To predict cytomegalovirus infection status, the study combined high-throughput TCR immunosequencing, statistical association of individual TCRs with disease status, and machine learning. In a later analysis, previously published TCR beta repertoires from 500 to 750 donors were re-analyzed and high-resolution HLA genotyping was added so that TCR occurrence patterns could be studied. The later analysis used no new phenotypic data to find candidate immune exposures, relying instead on TCR beta sequences and their occurrence across donors. An earlier analysis of a few hundred of the donors applied high-throughput TCR beta sequencing to assess whether each TCR beta V gene segment acted as functional or pseudogenic. Donor age, sex, ethnicity and CMV serostatus were collected together with the repertoire data. A later genetic analysis used genome-wide SNP genotypes for about three fifths of the 666 donors, treating that subset as a discovery cohort. All discovery cohort repertoires had been generated on a single sequencing platform. Class I and class II HLA loci were covered by the typing at four-digit resolution. Typing coverage varied by locus: roughly 620-640 donors for A, B, C, DRB1 and DQB1; around 560 for DQA1; some 610 for DPA1; 450 to 480 for DPB1. Four to six DR-DQ haplotypes were handled as single units for association and clustering, since linkage in the cohort was strong. On average, over 200,000 unique TCR beta nucleotide sequences were sequenced per donor among fewer than 500 genotyped donors of the cohort, with roughly a sixth of those sequences being non-productive.

The method was the immunoSEQ multiplex PCR assay. A mixture of 60 forward primers for TCR Vbeta segments and 13 reverse primers for TCR Jbeta segments was used in the multiplex PCR. The CDR3 region of rearranged TCR beta genes was amplified from genomic DNA with a multiplex PCR assay. The amplified TCR beta libraries were sequenced on the Illumina HiSeq System as 87-base-pair reads. The original pipeline was this. A later analysis counted approximately 74 million unique TCR beta chains across the roughly 700 repertoires, and 10 million to 11 million of these chains were shared by at least two donors. Raw reads were error-corrected and collapsed into unique sequences by a nearest-neighbor algorithm in which closely related sequences were merged to remove PCR and sequencing errors. V, D and J gene segments were assigned by aligning CDR3 sequences to IMGT reference sequences. For a sequence to be retained, a match of at least six nucleotides to both a V gene segment and a J gene segment was required. A rearrangement counted as productive if the CDR3 had no stop codons and remained in frame with V and J, and every other rearrangement counted as non-productive. CDR3 was defined according to IMGT convention as the region running from the second conserved V-encoded cysteine to the conserved J-encoded phenylalanine. The earlier analysis of roughly 590 of the donors excluded sequences that lacked an unambiguous match to a single V gene segment. An earlier analysis of approximately 590 of the donors called V segments functional above 56.7% productive rearrangements and segregating when the between-donor standard deviation exceeded 5%. A statistical classification framework was built to diagnose cytomegalovirus status from the catalog of TCR beta chain sequences. A later analysis assigned V and J genes by comparing TCR nucleotide sequences with IMGT/GENE-DB human TR gene sequences. The TCRdist pipeline was used in a later analysis to assign CDR3 sequences and most-parsimonious VDJ recombination scenarios. In a later analysis, each TCR beta chain was defined by its CDR3 amino acid sequence together with its V-gene family, and reads lacking a unique V-gene family were excluded. As a way to deal with suspected cross-contamination and a sequencing artifact, a later analysis dropped approximately 570 nucleotide sequences that were highly shared and had low generation probability. A later analysis calculated a clonal expansion index for each public chain from normalized within-repertoire ranks of inferred template counts. In a later analysis, generation probabilities were computed with a VDJ recombination model fitted to out-of-frame rearrangements, and the resulting probabilities were checked against IGoR. Hypergeometric tests were used in a later analysis to score TCR-TCR, TCR-HLA and TCR-CMV co-occurrence, with a repertoire-size bias correction applied to the TCR pairs. To estimate false discovery rates, a later analysis permuted the HLA or CMV assignments 20 times. In a later analysis, co-occurring TCRs were grouped using DBSCAN, and TCRdist sequence similarity was added for clustering within HLA-allele-positive subsets. For co-occurrence clustering, repertoires with fewer than 30,000 or more than 120,000 public chains were excluded, along with roughly 5 repertoires with anomalous nucleotide sharing. TCRdb mirrors the immuneACCESS table, restricted to in-frame sequences. Some clones are absent from its copies; in checked studies, under half trace to an unresolved V gene, and the reason for the others is unknown. From that table come the V and J calls and clone size; the DNA was used to work out D and trimming. A total of some 150,000 clones appear in this sample, 82% of them only once. Of the sample, 5.5% to 8.5% falls within the top ten clones.

On this clone itself: This clone's antigen is unknown. No clone much larger than this one lies a single base away; base qualities are absent.

The cohort comprised 666 healthy bone marrow donors. At the time of sampling, all cohort members were nominally healthy, though unrecorded immune exposures were likely present. The donor was CMV seropositive and was included in the group of some 290 seropositive cohort members. A peripheral blood sample was collected from each donor, and TCR beta sequencing was performed on peripheral blood mononuclear cells. The Qiagen DNeasy Blood Extraction Kit was used to extract genomic DNA from the blood cell samples. What the study reported, not specific to this receptor: The study gave a list of 150 to 200 TCR beta chains associated with cytomegalovirus. Across donors, most TCR sequences were observed very rarely, whereas some public TCRs were present in many individuals. A later analysis associated around 16,000 TCR beta sequences with specific HLA alleles at a false discovery rate of 0.05. A cluster of highly shared sequence variants was judged likely to represent a technical artifact of the sequencing pipeline. It was suggested by the authors that the approach could potentially be generalized to other disease states and immunological phenotypes. A later analysis found that most CMV-associated TCR beta chains appeared HLA-restricted, with HLA associations seemingly driven largely by CMV exposure. Immune exposure information for the cohort was limited to CMV serostatus. This cohort had only TCR beta chains sequenced, and the lack of alpha or paired-chain data limited which features could be detected. Linkage disequilibrium might explain the correlated functional status among segregating V segments, but an unknown experimental factor could not be excluded. Because some donors lacked HLA typing at each locus, the association tests relied only on the typed subset. A further reported finding was that TCR beta sequences accurately predicted the HLA-A and HLA-B alleles for most subjects in the first cohort. According to a later analysis, parvovirus B19, influenza, CMV and Epstein-Barr virus appeared linked to several top co-occurrence clusters. A later analysis found that HLA-associated TCR beta chains were more clonally expanded and had lower generation probabilities than equally common non-associated chains. Sequencing depth was assumed to be roughly uniform across donors in the presence/absence analyses, though that assumption may not hold. In a later genetic analysis, fewer N-insertions in productive TCRs were reported among donors in an Asian-associated ancestry cluster than the approximately 670-donor mean. An earlier analysis of around 600 of the donors showed that most TCR beta V segments appeared in productive rearrangements either about 90% or about 30% of the time, which broadly matched IMGT annotations. In a later analysis, the rate of TCR association differed among HLA loci, with DRB1 alleles having the most associated TCRs and HLA-C alleles having the fewest. An association between a missense DCLRE1C variant and V-gene and J-gene trimming of TCR beta chains was found in a later genetic analysis and replicated in an independent cohort. Over 15 rarely observed V segments, including chromosome 9 orphons, were excluded from the earlier analysis of about 610 of the donors because counts were too low. The classifier was reported to diagnose cytomegalovirus status with high specificity and sensitivity in both the original and validation cohorts. In vitro tests confirmed that three of the cytomegalovirus-associated TCR beta chains recognize cytomegalovirus antigens. Strong co-occurrence of HLA alleles, especially DR and DQ, made assigning TCR associations to individual alleles difficult.

This TCR was sampled from a woman aged 50 to 60 in good health and CMV-seropositive. Input material: PBMCs.

The CDR3 region: CASSFGGLDEETQYF. The DNA sequence follows: TGTGCCAGCAGCTTTGGGGGCTTGGATGAAGAGACCCAGTACTTC. Recombination connected TRBV11-3 to TRBJ2-5; 6 matching bases give a weak D call of TRBD1. CDR3 length: 15 amino acids, cysteine to phenylalanine. Just CDR3 DNA is preserved here, 45 bases in frame from base 1. CDR1 and CDR2 are read off the germline V gene as SGHNT and YENEEA. V is reduced by 3 bases and J by 3 bases, leaving a spacing of 14 bases between them.